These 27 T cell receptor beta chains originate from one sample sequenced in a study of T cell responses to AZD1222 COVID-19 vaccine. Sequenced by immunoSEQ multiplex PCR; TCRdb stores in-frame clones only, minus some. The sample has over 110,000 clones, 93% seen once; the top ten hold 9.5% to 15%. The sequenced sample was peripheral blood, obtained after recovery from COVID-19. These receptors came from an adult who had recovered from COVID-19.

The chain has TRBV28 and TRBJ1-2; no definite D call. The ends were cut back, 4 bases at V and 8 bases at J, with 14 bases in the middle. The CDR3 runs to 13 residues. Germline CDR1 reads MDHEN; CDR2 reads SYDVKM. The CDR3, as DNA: TGTGCCAGCAGTTCTGACCGCCGTCAGGGCTACACCTTC. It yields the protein CASSSDRRQGYTF.

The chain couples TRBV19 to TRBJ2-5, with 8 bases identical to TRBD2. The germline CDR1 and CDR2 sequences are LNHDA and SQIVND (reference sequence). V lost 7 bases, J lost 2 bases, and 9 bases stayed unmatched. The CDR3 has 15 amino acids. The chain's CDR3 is CASKPHGGRQETQYF. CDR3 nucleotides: TGTGCCAGTAAACCCCACGGCGGGAGGCAAGAGACCCAGTACTTC.

CDR3 sequence (DNA): TGTGCCAGCAGCTTAGCGTGGGCAGCGGGAGGATTCACCGGGGAGCTGTTTTTT. Translating it yields CASSLAWAAGGFTGELFF. V is TRBV7-8 and J is TRBJ2-2; 9 bases fit TRBD2. Trimming removed 0 bases from V and 4 bases from J; junction bases left unmatched: 9. The CDR3 consists of 18 residues. Per germline, CDR1 SGHVS and CDR2 FQNEAQ.

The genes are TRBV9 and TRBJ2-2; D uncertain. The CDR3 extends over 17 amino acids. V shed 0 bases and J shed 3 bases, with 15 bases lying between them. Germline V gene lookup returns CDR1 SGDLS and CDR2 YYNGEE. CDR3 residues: CASSVGTNRYDTGELFF. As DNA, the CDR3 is TGTGCCAGCAGCGTAGGCACGAACCGCTACGACACCGGGGAGCTGTTTTTT.

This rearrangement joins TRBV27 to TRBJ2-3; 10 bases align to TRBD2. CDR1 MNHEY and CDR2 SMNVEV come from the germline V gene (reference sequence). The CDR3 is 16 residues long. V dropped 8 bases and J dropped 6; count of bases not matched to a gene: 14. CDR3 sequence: CASSPPGLALGDTQYF. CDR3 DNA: TGTGCCAGCTCCCCCCCGGGACTAGCGTTGGGGGATACGCAGTATTTT.

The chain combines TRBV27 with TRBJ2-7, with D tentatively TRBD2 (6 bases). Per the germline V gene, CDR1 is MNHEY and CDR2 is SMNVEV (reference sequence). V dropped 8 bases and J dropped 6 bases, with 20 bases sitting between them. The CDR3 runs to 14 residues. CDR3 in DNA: TGTGCCAGCGCCGAACTTAGCGGCCCGAGCGAGCAGTACTTC. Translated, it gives CASAELSGPSEQYF.

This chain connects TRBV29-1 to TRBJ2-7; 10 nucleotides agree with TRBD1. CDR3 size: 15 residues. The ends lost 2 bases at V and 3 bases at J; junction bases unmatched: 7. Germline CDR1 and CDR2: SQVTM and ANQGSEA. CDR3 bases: TGCAGCGTTGAATTGGAGGGGACAGGGGACTACGAGCAGTACTTC. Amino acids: CSVELEGTGDYEQYF.

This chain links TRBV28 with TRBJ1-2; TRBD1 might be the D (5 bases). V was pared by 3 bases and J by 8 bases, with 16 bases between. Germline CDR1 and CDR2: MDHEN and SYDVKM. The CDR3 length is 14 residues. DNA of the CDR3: TGTGCCAGCAGTTTCGCGCCGACATCAGGGGGCTACACCTTC. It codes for CASSFAPTSGGYTF.

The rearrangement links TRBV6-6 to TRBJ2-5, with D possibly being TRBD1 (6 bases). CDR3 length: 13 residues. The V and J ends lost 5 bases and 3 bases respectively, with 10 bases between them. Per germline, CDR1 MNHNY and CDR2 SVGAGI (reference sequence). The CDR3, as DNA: TGTGCCAGCAGTCGACAGGCAGAAGAGACCCAGTACTTC. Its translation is CASSRQAEETQYF.

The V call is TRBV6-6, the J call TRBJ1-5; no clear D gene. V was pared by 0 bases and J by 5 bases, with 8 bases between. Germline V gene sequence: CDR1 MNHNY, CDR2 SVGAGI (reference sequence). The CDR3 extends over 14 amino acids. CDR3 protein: CASSYSTRDQPQHF. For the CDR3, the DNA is TGTGCCAGCAGTTACTCGACCAGAGATCAGCCCCAGCATTTT.

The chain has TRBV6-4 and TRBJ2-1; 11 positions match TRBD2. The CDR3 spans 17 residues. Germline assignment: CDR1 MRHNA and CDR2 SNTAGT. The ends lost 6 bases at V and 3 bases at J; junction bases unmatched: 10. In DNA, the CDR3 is TGTGCCAGCAGCGATAGCGGGAGGGCCGGTAACTACAATGAGCAGTTCTTC. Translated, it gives CASSDSGRAGNYNEQFF.

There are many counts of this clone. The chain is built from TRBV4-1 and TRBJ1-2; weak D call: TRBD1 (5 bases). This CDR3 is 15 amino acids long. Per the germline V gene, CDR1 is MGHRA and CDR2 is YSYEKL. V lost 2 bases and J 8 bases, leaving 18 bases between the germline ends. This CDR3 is CASSQFPTAGQGYTF. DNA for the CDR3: TGCGCCAGCAGCCAATTTCCGACAGCGGGGCAGGGCTACACCTTC.

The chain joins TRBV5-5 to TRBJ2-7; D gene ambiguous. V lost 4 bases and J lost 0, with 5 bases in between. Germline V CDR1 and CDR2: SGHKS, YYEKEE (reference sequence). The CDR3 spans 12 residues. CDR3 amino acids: CASSPYSYEQYF. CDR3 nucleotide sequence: TGTGCCAGCAGCCCCTACTCCTACGAGCAGTACTTC.

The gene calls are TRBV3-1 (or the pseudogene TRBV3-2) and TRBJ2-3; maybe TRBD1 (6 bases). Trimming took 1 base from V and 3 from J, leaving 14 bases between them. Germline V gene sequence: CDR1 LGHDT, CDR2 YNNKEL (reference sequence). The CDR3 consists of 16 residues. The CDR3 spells CASSQVVAGATDTQYF. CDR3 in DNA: TGTGCCAGCAGCCAAGTTGTGGCAGGGGCTACAGATACGCAGTATTTT.

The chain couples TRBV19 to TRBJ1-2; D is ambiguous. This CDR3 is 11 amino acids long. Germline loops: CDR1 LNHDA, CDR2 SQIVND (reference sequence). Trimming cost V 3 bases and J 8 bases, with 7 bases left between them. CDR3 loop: CASSIWHGYTF. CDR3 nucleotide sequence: TGTGCCAGTAGTATTTGGCACGGCTACACCTTC.

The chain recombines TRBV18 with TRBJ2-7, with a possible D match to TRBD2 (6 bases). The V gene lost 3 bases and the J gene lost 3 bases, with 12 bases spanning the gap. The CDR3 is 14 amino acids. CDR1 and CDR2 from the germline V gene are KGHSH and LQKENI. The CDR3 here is CASSPLGGFYEQYF. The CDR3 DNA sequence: TGTGCCAGCTCACCTTTAGGAGGGTTCTACGAGCAGTACTTC. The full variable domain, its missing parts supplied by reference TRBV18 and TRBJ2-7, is NAGVMQNPRHLVRRRGQEARLRCSPMKGHSHVYWYRQLPEEGLKFMVYLQKENIIDESGMPKERFSAEFPKEGPSILRIQQVVRGDSAAYFCASSPLGGFYEQYFGPGTRLTVT.

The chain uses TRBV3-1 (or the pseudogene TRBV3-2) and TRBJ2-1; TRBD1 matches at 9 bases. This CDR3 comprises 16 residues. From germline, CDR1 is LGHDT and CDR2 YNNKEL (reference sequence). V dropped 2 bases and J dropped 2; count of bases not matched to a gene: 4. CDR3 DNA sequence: TGTGCCAGCAGCCAACTGACAGGGGGTCCCTACAATGAGCAGTTCTTC. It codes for CASSQLTGGPYNEQFF.

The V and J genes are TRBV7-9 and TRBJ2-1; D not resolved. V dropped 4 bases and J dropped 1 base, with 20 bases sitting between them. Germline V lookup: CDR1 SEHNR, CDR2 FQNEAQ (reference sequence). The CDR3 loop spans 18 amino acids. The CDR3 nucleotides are TGTGCCAGCAGCTCCAGTGGTGGGTATCGAAAGTCCTACAATGAGCAGTTCTTC. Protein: CASSSSGGYRKSYNEQFF.

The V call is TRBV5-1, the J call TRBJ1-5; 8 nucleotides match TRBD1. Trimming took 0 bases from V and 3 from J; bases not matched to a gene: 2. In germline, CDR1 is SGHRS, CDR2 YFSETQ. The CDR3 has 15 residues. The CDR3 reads CASSLGTGINQPQHF. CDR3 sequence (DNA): TGCGCCAGCAGCTTGGGGACAGGGATCAATCAGCCCCAGCATTTT.

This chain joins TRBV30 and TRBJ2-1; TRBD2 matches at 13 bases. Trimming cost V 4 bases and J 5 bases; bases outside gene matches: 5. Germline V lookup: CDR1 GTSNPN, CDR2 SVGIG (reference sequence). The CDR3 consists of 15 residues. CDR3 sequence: CAWNAGTSGNNEQFF. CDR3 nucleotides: TGTGCCTGGAACGCCGGGACTAGCGGGAACAATGAGCAGTTCTTC.

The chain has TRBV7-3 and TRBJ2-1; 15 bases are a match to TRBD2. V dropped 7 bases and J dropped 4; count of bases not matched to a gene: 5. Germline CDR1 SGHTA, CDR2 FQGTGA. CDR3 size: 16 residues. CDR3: CASIGLAGGPYNEQFF. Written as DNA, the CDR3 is TGTGCCAGCATCGGACTAGCGGGAGGGCCTTACAATGAGCAGTTCTTC.

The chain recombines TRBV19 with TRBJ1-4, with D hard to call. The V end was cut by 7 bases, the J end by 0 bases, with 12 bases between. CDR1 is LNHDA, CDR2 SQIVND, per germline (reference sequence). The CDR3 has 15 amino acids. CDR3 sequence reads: CASNRPDATNEKLFF. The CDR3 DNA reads TGTGCCAGTAACCGACCGGATGCAACTAATGAAAAACTGTTTTTT.

CDR3 residues: CASSEPGVPPTNEKLFF. The CDR3 DNA follows: TGTGCCAGCAGTGAACCCGGCGTCCCCCCAACTAATGAAAAACTGTTTTTT. The V and J genes are TRBV2 and TRBJ1-4, with D unclear. V gave up 2 bases and J gave up 0 bases, with 13 bases separating them. The length of the CDR3 is 17 residues. Looked up from germline, CDR1 is SNHLY and CDR2 is FYNNEI.

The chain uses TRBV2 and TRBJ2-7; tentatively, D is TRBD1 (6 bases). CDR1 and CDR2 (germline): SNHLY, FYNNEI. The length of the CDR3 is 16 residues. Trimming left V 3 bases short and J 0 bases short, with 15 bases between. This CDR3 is CASSDRGVISSYEQYF. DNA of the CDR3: TGTGCCAGCAGTGACAGGGGCGTTATAAGCTCCTACGAGCAGTACTTC.

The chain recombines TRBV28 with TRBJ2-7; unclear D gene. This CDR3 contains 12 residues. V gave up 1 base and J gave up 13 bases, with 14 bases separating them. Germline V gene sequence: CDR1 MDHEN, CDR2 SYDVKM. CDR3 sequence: CASSLSGDMQYF. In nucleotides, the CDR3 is TGTGCCAGCAGTTTATCAGGTGACATGCAATACTTC. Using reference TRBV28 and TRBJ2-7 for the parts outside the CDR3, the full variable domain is DVKVTQSSRYLVKRTGEKVFLECVQDMDHENMFWYRQDPGLGLRLIYFSYDVKMKEKGDIPEGYSVSREKKERFSLILESASTNQTSMYLCASSLSGDMQYFGPGTRLTVT.

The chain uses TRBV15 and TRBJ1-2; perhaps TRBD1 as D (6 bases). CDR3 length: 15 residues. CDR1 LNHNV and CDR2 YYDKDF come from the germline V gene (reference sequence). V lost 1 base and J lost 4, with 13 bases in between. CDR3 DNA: TGTGCCACCAGCAGAGCCCTAGGACAGAGCTATGGCTACACCTTC. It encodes CATSRALGQSYGYTF.

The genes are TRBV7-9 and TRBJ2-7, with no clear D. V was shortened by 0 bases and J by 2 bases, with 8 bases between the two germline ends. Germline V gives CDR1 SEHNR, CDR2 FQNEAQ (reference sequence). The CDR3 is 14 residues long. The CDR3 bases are TGTGCCAGCAGCTTAGCTGGCGGCGCCTACGAGCAGTACTTC. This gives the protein CASSLAGGAYEQYF.